Listed below are T cell receptor beta chains from one sample, sequenced in a study of identical twins. TCRdb re-called the 5' RACE reads through MiXCR, storing one row per CDR3 protein. The data hold about 470,000 distinct CDR3 sequences, with approximately 24% observed a single time. These data also featured in a second study, about T cells expressing NK-cell markers.

Material for sequencing was CD4+ T cells sorted from blood. The receptors derive from a young woman in good health. Each CDR3 is given with its conserved first and last residue. A D gene is named only where the DNA matches it firmly. Expanded clones get a size class; other rows say once, few or many, or leave the size out.

clone_size d_call j_call v_call cdr3_aa cdr3_nt
few TRBD2 TRBJ2-1 TRBV20-1 CSAPPAGESDEQFF TGCAGTGCCCCCCCTGCGGGAGAGTCGGATGAGCAGTTCTTC
few . TRBJ1-4 TRBV20-1 CSARRENEKLFF TGCAGTGCTAGGAGGGAGAATGAAAAACTGTTTTTT
. . TRBJ1-1 TRBV5-4 CASSVGGRVGTEAFF TGTGCCAGCAGCGTGGGGGGCAGGGTGGGCACTGAAGCTTTCTTT
few . TRBJ2-7 TRBV6-2/TRBV6-3 CASSYRDYYEQYF TGTGCCAGCAGTTACCGAGACTACTACGAGCAGTACTTC
few . TRBJ2-4 TRBV9 CASSTSAGAKNIQYF TGTGCCAGCAGCACCTCGGCGGGAGCCAAAAACATTCAGTACTTC
. . TRBJ1-1 TRBV2 CASSDTRGTEAFF TGTGCCAGCAGTGACACCCGGGGCACTGAAGCTTTCTTT
. TRBD2 TRBJ2-5 TRBV5-1 CASSLDTSGTQYF TGCGCCAGCAGCTTGGACACTAGCGGGACCCAGTACTTC
few . TRBJ1-1 TRBV5-1 CASSIYPTVNTEAFF TGCGCCAGCAGCATATACCCGACAGTTAACACTGAAGCTTTCTTT
few . TRBJ1-2 TRBV5-1 CASSLNEANYGYTF TGCGCCAGCAGCTTGAATGAAGCTAACTATGGCTACACCTTC
few . TRBJ2-7 TRBV7-4 CASSPTFTGTMGNEQYF TGTGCCAGCAGTCCAACTTTCACCGGGACAATGGGCAACGAGCAGTACTTC
. . TRBJ1-2 TRBV7-2 CASSPTRGNYGYTF TGTGCCAGCAGCCCGACGCGGGGAAACTATGGCTACACCTTC
. TRBD1 TRBJ2-5 TRBV5-1 CASSFSGTGEETQYF TGCGCCAGCAGCTTTTCCGGGACAGGGGAGGAGACCCAGTACTTC
. . TRBJ1-3 TRBV30 CAWSRHTIYF TGTGCCTGGAGCCGACACACCATATATTTT
few TRBD1 TRBJ2-3 TRBV20-1 CSAGTGGSTDTQYF TGCAGTGCTGGGACAGGGGGTAGCACAGATACGCAGTATTTT
. . TRBJ1-6 TRBV20-1 CSARGIDEPLHF TGCAGTGCTAGAGGGATTGATGAACCCCTCCACTTT
. TRBD1 TRBJ2-4 TRBV5-1 CASSLGRTGGRNIQYF TGCGCCAGCAGCTTGGGCAGAACAGGGGGCCGGAACATTCAGTACTTC
many TRBD1 TRBJ2-5 TRBV20-1 CSATGQLQETQYF TGCAGTGCCACGGGACAGCTCCAAGAGACCCAGTACTTC
. . TRBJ2-1 TRBV5-6 CASSFNSVYNEQFF TGTGCCAGCAGCTTTAACAGTGTCTACAATGAGCAGTTCTTC
few TRBD2 TRBJ2-1 TRBV6-1 CASSLHPAGGTYNEQFF TGTGCCAGCAGTCTCCACCCAGCGGGGGGTACTTACAATGAGCAGTTCTTC
few . TRBJ1-4 TRBV6-1 CASSPTGTTNEKLFF TGTGCCAGCAGTCCCACAGGGACAACTAATGAAAAACTGTTTTTT
few . TRBJ2-1 TRBV5-1 CASSFAGTANEQFF TGCGCCAGCAGCTTCGCCGGGACTGCTAATGAGCAGTTCTTC
. TRBD2 TRBJ2-1 TRBV5-6 CASSFFAGGGYNEQFF TGTGCCAGCAGCTTCTTTGCGGGGGGGGGATACAATGAGCAGTTCTTC
. . TRBJ2-3 TRBV27 CASSLRHTDTQYF TGTGCCAGCAGTTTACGCCACACAGATACGCAGTATTTT
. . TRBJ2-3 TRBV19 CASSARVSTDTQYF TGTGCCAGTAGTGCGCGGGTTAGCACAGATACGCAGTATTTT
. . TRBJ2-1 TRBV14 CASSQRNLYNEQFF TGTGCCAGCAGCCAAAGGAACCTATACAATGAGCAGTTCTTC
once . TRBJ2-3 TRBV20-1 CSARKGSTDTQYF TGCAGTGCTAGAAAGGGGAGCACAGATACGCAGTATTTT